This TCR beta chain is drawn from a study of T cell changes during pregnancy in multiple sclerosis (dated by TCRdb to between 2018 and 2021). Describing the broader study: In women with multiple sclerosis, the researchers looked at how the T cell repertoire shifted as pregnancy progressed.

Library construction relied on the immunoSEQ multiplex PCR assay. Not all clones reach the TCRdb copy of this immuneACCESS table, which keeps in-frame sequences only. Checked studies attribute under half of the gap to unresolved V genes and leave the rest unexplained. Present in this sample are approximately 130,000 clones, 93% of which were seen just once. 6.2% of the sample comes from the top ten. Worth noting for this clone: This clone's antigen is unknown. No much larger clonotype is one base removed from it; base qualities were not supplied.

Inclusive of the bounding cysteine and phenylalanine, the CDR3 is 17 residues long. This entry keeps only the CDR3 DNA: 51 bases, framed from base 1. V and J are truncated by 2 bases and 0 bases respectively, leaving an intervening sequence of 16 bases. Via the germline V gene (reference sequence), CDR1 is SGHNT and CDR2 YYREEE. The chain was built from TRBV5-4 and TRBJ2-3, with TRBD2 as a weak D call on 6 bases. The source was peripheral blood, collected before pregnancy. This sequence originates from a female donor with multiple sclerosis, enrolled in a pregnancy study. The sequenced DNA is TGTGCCAGCAGCTTAGGTCGGGGGAGGACTAGCACAGATACGCAGTATTTT. This gives the protein CASSLGRGRTSTDTQYF. The reference TRBV5-4 and TRBJ2-3 proteins fill in what lies around the CDR3, so the full variable domain reads ETGVTQSPTHLIKTRGQQVTLRCSSQSGHNTVSWYQQALGQGPQFIFQYYREEENGRGNFPPRFSGLQFPNYSSELNVNALELDDSALYLCASSLGRGRTSTDTQYFGPGTRLTVL.